This T cell receptor beta chain comes out of a study of blood T cell repertoires in COVID-19. Looking at the study overall: Collection of acute and convalescent COVID-19 samples took place in the United States, Italy and Spain. T cells, B-cell-depleted T cells, or PBMCs provided the cDNA or gDNA that served as material.

V was pared by 4 bases and J by 7 bases, with 14 bases between. The V gene's germline CDR1 is SGHRS and CDR2 YFSETQ. The CDR3 contains 14 residues. In the source study's methods: Amplifying reference gene primers gave estimates of nucleated cell counts. Data came from immunoSEQ multiplex PCR; TCRdb stores just in-frame clones and leaves some out. V and J calls and clone size follow that table, whereas D and trimming were derived from the DNA. The profile covers over 70,000 clones, with 76% appearing a single time and approximately 15% taken by the ten largest. The chain combines TRBV5-1 with TRBJ1-4; unclear D gene. This sequence was found in a man aged 70 or older with active or convalescent COVID-19. Sequencing was done on a sample of peripheral blood. The CDR3 region has the DNA TGCGCCAGCAGCCCGAGCCCGTCCCCTGAAAAACTGTTTTTT. Its translation: CASSPSPSPEKLFF.